These 12 T cell receptor beta chains share one sample of origin, sequenced in a study of blood T cell repertoires in COVID-19. Libraries were prepared by immunoSEQ multiplex PCR; TCRdb keeps only in-frame clonotypes and omits some of them. This sample has some 97,000 clones, with approximately 80% found just once. The sample consisted of peripheral blood. The receptors derive from a man between 70 and 80 years old with active or convalescent COVID-19.

The chain joins TRBV7-3 to TRBJ1-6; D unresolved. Germline V gene lookup returns CDR1 SGHTA and CDR2 FQGTGA. This CDR3 has 13 amino acids. V was trimmed by 4 bases and J by 9 bases, leaving 10 bases between them. The CDR3 DNA follows: TGTGCCAGCAGCTCCGGGTCGGGTTCACCCCTCCACTTT. It translates to CASSSGSGSPLHF. Supplemented by reference TRBV7-3 and TRBJ1-6, the full variable domain reads GAGVSQTPSNKVTEKGKYVELRCDPISGHTALYWYRQSLGQGPEFLIYFQGTGAADDSGLPNDRFFAVRPEGSVSTLKIQRTERGDSAVYLCASSSGSGSPLHFGNGTRLTVT.

J is TRBJ1-5 and V is TRBV9; 8 bases match TRBD1. In germline, CDR1 is SGDLS, CDR2 YYNGEE. CDR3 size: 15 residues. Unmatched junction bases numbered 4, after V lost 2 bases and J lost 3 bases. DNA of the CDR3: TGTGCCAGCAGCGTGACAGGGGACCTCAATCAGCCCCAGCATTTT. Amino acids: CASSVTGDLNQPQHF.

This chain uses TRBV27 with TRBJ1-2; unclear D gene. The germline V gene encodes CDR1 MNHEY and CDR2 SMNVEV (reference sequence). The CDR3 has 14 amino acids. V lost 6 bases, J lost 3 bases, and 14 bases lay in between. The CDR3: CASSPGGRDYGYTF. CDR3 DNA sequence: TGTGCCAGCAGCCCCGGAGGGAGGGACTATGGCTACACCTTC.

This clone was seen only a few times. This sequence joins TRBV5-4 and TRBJ2-6; no reliable D call. This CDR3 contains 14 residues. Germline lookup yields CDR1 SGHNT and CDR2 YYREEE (reference sequence). V was shortened by 0 bases and J by 4 bases, with 5 bases between the two germline ends. In DNA form, the CDR3 reads TGTGCCAGCAGCTTGGACCGGGGGGCCAACGTCCTGACTTTC. This sequence encodes CASSLDRGANVLTF.

The chain couples TRBV5-1 to TRBJ2-7; tentative D call: TRBD1 (6 bases). Germline-derived CDR1 and CDR2 are SGHRS and YFSETQ. Trimming removed 5 bases at V and 4 bases at J, with 19 bases between. This CDR3 has 15 amino acids. CDR3 residues: CASSTRPRGSYEQYF. The CDR3 region has the DNA TGCGCCAGCAGTACAAGACCGAGGGGGTCATACGAGCAGTACTTC.

The rearrangement joins TRBV3-1 (or the pseudogene TRBV3-2) to TRBJ2-3, with 8 bases aligning to TRBD2. The CDR3 covers 18 residues. V trimming: 2 bases; J trimming: 2 bases; junction bases outside the gene matches: 12. Germline V gene sequence: CDR1 LGHDT, CDR2 YNNKEL (reference sequence). CDR3 loop: CASSQSPSLAALTDTQYF. Written as DNA, the CDR3 is TGTGCCAGCAGCCAAAGTCCCTCACTAGCGGCGCTCACAGATACGCAGTATTTT.

V and J are TRBV7-2 and TRBJ1-3; 7 nucleotides match TRBD1. CDR1 and CDR2 (germline): SGHTA, FQGNSA. This CDR3 region has 17 residues. With V trimmed by 5 bases and J by 0 bases, 10 bases remained unmatched. The DNA of the CDR3 is TGTGCCAGCAGCGTCCACAGGGGAGGAAGCTCTGGAAACACCATATATTTT. It is translated as CASSVHRGGSSGNTIYF.

Only one count was recorded for this clone. V gene TRBV6-5 combines with J gene TRBJ2-7, with D tentatively TRBD1 (6 bases). CDR3 size: 13 residues. Germline CDR1 and CDR2: MNHEY and SVGAGI. V lost 6 bases and J lost 3, with 12 bases in between. CDR3 nucleotide sequence: TGTGCCAGCAGCCGGGACACCAACTACGAGCAGTACTTC. Translating gives CASSRDTNYEQYF.

The chain combines TRBV5-1 with TRBJ2-2; D is ambiguous. Germline V gives CDR1 SGHRS, CDR2 YFSETQ. V lost 1 base and J lost 5, with 6 bases in between. The CDR3 covers 13 residues. For the CDR3, the DNA is TGCGCCAGCAGCTTGACTGAGACCGGGGAGCTGTTTTTT. Its protein is CASSLTETGELFF.

J is TRBJ1-1 and V is TRBV29-1; TRBD1 aligns across 10 bases. This CDR3 has 13 amino acids. Germline-derived CDR1 and CDR2 are SQVTM and ANQGSEA. V shed 8 bases and J 2 bases; nucleotides not matched to a gene: 5. The chain's CDR3 is CSTRDRGNTEAFF. DNA for the CDR3: TGCAGCACAAGGGACAGGGGAAACACTGAAGCTTTCTTT.

This clone has a single count. This sequence joins TRBV5-4 and TRBJ2-7; 10 bases map to TRBD2. V lost 3 bases to trimming and J lost 2 bases; unmatched junction nucleotides: 5. The germline gives CDR1 SGHNT, CDR2 YYREEE (reference sequence). This CDR3 spans 15 amino acids. The CDR3 sequence is CASSSSSGGPYEQYF. CDR3 bases: TGTGCCAGCAGCTCCTCTAGCGGGGGCCCCTACGAGCAGTACTTC.

The chain couples TRBV6-5 to TRBJ2-1; no reliable D call. The V and J ends lost 0 bases and 6 bases respectively, with 12 bases between them. The CDR3 has 15 amino acids. Germline values: CDR1 MNHEY, CDR2 SVGAGI. The CDR3: CASSYSIGGGNEQFF. The DNA of the CDR3 is TGTGCCAGCAGTTACTCGATCGGCGGCGGCAATGAGCAGTTCTTC.